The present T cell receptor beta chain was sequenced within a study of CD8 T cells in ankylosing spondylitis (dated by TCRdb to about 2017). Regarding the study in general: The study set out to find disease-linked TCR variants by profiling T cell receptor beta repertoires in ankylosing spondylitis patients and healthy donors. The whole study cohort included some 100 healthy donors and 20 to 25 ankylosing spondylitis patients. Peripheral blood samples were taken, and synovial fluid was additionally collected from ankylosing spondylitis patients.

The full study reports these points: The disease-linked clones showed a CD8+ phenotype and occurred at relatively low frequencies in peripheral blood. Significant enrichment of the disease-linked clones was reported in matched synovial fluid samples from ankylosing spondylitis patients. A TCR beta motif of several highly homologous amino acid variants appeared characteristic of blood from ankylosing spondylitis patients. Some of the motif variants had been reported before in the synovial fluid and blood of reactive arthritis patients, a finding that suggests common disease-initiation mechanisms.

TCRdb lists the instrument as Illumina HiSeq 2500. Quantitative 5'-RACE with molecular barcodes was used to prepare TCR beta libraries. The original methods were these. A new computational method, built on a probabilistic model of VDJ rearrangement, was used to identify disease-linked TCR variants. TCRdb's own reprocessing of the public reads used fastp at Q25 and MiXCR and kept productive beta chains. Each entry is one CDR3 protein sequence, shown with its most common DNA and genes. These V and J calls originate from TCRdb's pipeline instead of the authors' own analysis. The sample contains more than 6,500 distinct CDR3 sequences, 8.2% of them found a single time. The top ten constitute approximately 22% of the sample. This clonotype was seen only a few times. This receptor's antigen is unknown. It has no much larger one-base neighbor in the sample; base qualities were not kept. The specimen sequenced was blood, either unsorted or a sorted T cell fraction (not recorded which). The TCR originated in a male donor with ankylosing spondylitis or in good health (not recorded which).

The DNA reads TGTGCCAGCAGCGCCCATGGGGCTGGGGCCAACGTCCTGACTTTC. Translated, this gives CASSAHGAGANVLTF. The V and J segments used are TRBV9 and TRBJ2-6, with the D gene call left open. V is reduced by 3 bases and J by 2 bases, leaving a spacing of 9 bases between them. Taken from cysteine to phenylalanine, the CDR3 has 15 residues. This entry keeps only the CDR3 DNA: 45 bases, framed from base 1. Per the germline V gene, SGDLS is the CDR1 and YYNGEE is the CDR2.